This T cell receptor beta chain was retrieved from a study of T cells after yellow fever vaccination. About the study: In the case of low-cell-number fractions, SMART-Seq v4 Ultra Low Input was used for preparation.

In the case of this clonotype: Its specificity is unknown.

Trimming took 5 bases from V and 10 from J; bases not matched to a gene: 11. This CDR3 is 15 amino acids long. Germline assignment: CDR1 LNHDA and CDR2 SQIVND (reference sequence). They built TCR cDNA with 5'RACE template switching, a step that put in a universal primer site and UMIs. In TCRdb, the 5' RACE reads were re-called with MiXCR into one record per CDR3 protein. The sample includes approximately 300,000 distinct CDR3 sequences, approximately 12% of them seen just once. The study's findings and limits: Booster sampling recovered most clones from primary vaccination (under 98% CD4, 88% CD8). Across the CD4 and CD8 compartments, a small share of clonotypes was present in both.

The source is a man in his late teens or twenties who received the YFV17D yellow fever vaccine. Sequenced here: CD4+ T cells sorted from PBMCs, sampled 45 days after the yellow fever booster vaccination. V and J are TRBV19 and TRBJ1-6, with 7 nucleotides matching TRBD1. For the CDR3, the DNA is TGTGCCAGTAGTCGAGGCAGGGGGGGTGAATCACCCCTCCACTTT. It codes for CASSRGRGGESPLHF.